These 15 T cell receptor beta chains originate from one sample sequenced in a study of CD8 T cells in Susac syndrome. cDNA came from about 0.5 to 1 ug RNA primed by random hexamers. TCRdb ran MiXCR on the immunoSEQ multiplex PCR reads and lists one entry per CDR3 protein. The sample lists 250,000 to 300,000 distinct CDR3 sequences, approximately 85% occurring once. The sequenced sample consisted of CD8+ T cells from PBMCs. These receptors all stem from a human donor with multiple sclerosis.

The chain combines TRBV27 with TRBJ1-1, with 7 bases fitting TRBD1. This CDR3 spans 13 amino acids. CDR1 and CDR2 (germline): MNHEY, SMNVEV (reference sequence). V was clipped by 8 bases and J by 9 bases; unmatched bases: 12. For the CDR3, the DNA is TGTGCCAGCGTTCAGACAGGGACCCAAAAAGCTTTCTTT. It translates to CASVQTGTQKAFF.

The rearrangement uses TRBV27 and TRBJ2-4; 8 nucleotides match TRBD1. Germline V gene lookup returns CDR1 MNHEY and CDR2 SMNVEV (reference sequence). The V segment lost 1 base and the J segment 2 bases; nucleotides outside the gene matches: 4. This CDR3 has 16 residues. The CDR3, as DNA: TGTGCCAGCAGTTTATTTACAGGGGGGACCAAAAACATTCAGTACTTC. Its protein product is CASSLFTGGTKNIQYF.

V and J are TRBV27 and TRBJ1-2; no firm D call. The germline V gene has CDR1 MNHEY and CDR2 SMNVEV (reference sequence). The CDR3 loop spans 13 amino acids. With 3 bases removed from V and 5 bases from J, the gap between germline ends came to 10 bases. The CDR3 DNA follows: TGTGCCAGCAGTTTGAACAGTTTGTATGGCTACACCTTC. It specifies CASSLNSLYGYTF.

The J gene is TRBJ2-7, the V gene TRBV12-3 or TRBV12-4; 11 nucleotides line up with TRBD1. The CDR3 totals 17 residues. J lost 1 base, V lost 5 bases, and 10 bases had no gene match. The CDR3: CASSHRTGGAVSYEQYF. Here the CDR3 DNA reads TGTGCCAGCAGTCACCGGACAGGGGGCGCGGTTTCCTACGAGCAGTACTTC.

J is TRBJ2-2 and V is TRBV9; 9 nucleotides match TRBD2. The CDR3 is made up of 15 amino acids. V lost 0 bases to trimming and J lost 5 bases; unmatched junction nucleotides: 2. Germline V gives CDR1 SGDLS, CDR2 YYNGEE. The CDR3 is CASSVGGRVTGELFF. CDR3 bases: TGTGCCAGCAGCGTAGGCGGGAGGGTGACCGGGGAGCTGTTTTTT.

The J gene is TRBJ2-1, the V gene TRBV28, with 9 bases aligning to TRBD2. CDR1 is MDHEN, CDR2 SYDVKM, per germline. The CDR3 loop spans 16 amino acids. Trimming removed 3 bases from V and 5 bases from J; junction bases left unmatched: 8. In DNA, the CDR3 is TGTGCCAGCAGTTTTGGAGCGGGAGGCCGAAACAATGAGCAGTTCTTC. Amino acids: CASSFGAGGRNNEQFF.

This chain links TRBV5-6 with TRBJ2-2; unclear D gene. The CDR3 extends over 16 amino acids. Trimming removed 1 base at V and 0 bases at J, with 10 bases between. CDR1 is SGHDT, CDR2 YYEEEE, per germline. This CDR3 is CASSLLTLANTGELFF. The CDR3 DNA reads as TGTGCCAGCAGCTTGTTGACCCTGGCGAACACCGGGGAGCTGTTTTTT.

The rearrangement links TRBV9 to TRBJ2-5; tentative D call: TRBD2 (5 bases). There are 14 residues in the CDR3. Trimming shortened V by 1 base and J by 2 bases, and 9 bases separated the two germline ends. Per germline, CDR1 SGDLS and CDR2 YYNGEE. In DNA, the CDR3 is TGTGCCAGCAGCGTAACGAGGGAACAAGAGACCCAGTACTTC. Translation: CASSVTREQETQYF. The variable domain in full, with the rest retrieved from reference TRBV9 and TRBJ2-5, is DSGVTQTPKHLITATGQRVTLRCSPRSGDLSVYWYQQSLDQGLQFLIQYYNGEERAKGNILERFSAQQFPDLHSELNLSSLELGDSALYFCASSVTREQETQYFGPGTRLLVL.

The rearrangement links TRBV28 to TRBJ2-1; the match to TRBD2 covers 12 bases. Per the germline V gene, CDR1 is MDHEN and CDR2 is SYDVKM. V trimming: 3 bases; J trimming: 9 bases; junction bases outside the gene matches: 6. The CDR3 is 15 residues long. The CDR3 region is CASSFLAGGPREQFF. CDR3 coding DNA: TGTGCCAGCAGTTTTCTAGCGGGAGGGCCCCGTGAGCAGTTCTTC. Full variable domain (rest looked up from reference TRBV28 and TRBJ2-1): DVKVTQSSRYLVKRTGEKVFLECVQDMDHENMFWYRQDPGLGLRLIYFSYDVKMKEKGDIPEGYSVSREKKERFSLILESASTNQTSMYLCASSFLAGGPREQFFGPGTRLTVL.

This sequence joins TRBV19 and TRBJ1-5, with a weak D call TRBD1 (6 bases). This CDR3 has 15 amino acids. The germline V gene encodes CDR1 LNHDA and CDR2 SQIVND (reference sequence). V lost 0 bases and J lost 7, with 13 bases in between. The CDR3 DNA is TGTGCCAGTAGTATAGATTTGGGGGGCCGACAGCCCCAGCATTTT. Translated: CASSIDLGGRQPQHF.

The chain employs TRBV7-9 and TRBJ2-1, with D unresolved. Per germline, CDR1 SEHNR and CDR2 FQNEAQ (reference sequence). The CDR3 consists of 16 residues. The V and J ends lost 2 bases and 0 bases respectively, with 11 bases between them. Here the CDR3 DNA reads TGTGCCAGCAGCTTATGGGATACCCTCTCCTACAATGAGCAGTTCTTC. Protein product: CASSLWDTLSYNEQFF.

CDR3 nucleotides: TGCACCAGCAGCACCCATCAGATAGAGACAGATTACTACGAGCAGTACTTC. Its translation is CTSSTHQIETDYYEQYF. The genes are TRBV1 and TRBJ2-7; the D call in the table, TRBD1, was not verified against the DNA. TRBV1 is a pseudogene segment. The CDR3 spans 17 residues.

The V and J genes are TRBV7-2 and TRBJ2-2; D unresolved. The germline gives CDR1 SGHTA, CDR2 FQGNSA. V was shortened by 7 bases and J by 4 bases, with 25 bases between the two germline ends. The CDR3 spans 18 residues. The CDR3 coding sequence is TGTGCCAGCATAGCTAATGGAAGTGTCGTCGAATCCACCGGGGAGCTGTTTTTT. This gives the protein CASIANGSVVESTGELFF.

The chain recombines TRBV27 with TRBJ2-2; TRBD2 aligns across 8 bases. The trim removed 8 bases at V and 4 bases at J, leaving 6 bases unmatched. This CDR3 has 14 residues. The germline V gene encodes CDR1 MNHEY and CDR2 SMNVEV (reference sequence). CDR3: CASQRGLFTGELFF. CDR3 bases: TGTGCCAGCCAGCGGGGGCTTTTCACCGGGGAGCTGTTTTTT.

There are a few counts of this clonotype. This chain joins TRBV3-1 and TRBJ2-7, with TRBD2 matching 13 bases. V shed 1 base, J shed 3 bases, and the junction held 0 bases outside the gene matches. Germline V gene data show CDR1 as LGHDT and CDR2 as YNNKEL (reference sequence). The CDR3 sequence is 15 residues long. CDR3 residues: CASSQGTSGSYEQYF. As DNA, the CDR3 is TGTGCCAGCAGCCAAGGGACTAGCGGGAGCTACGAGCAGTACTTC.